This TCR beta chain was identified in a study of blood T cell repertoires in COVID-19. Study details: Acute and convalescent COVID-19 samples came from the United States, Italy and Spain. From T cells, B-cell-depleted T cells, or PBMCs came the material, which was cDNA or gDNA.

Methods used by the authors: Reference gene primer amplification gave estimated nucleated cell counts. Assay: immunoSEQ multiplex PCR; the TCRdb copy retains only in-frame clones and omits some. The V and J calls and clone size come from that table; D and trimming were worked out from the DNA. The data contain around 150,000 clones, roughly 90% of them singletons. The CDR3 consists of 16 residues. The germline gives CDR1 PRHDT, CDR2 FYEKMQ (reference sequence). Trimming cost V 2 bases and J 1 base; bases outside gene matches: 8. This chain connects TRBV13 to TRBJ2-7, with TRBD2 matching over 7 bases. The receptor comes from a man aged 50 to 59 with active or convalescent COVID-19. The material sequenced was peripheral blood. The CDR3 region is CASSLSPTGGSYEQYF. In DNA, the CDR3 is TGTGCCAGCAGCTTAAGCCCCACGGGAGGTTCCTACGAGCAGTACTTC.